These T cell receptor beta chains were read from a single sample in a study of post-analysis software for immune sequencing data. TCRdb called the PCR reads again in MiXCR, with one record for every CDR3 protein. The table records about 820,000 distinct CDR3 sequences, 53% of them present only once. The sample was blood. Every receptor here comes from a girl aged 5 to 17 with multiple sclerosis. CDR3s include the opening cysteine and the closing phenylalanine or tryptophan. D genes are given only for firm matches. Not all rows give a size; the values are once, few, many and, for expanded clones, a class.

J: TRBJ2-3
V: TRBV15
size: few
D: .
DNA: TGTGCCACCAGCAGAGATTCGGGCTCAGATACGCAGTATTTT
CDR3: CATSRDSGSDTQYF

J: TRBJ2-1
V: TRBV7-9
size: once
D: .
DNA: TGTGCCAGCATTGAGGCACAGGGCTTAAATGAGCAGTTCTTC
CDR3: CASIEAQGLNEQFF

J: TRBJ1-5
V: TRBV7-3
size: .
D: .
DNA: TGTGCCAGCAGCCCCCGGGGTTTTGGCAATCAGCCCCAGCATTTT
CDR3: CASSPRGFGNQPQHF

J: TRBJ2-4
V: TRBV5-6
size: .
D: .
DNA: TGTGCCAGCAGCTTGGTGGGTCATGATGGGGAAAACATTCAGTACTTC
CDR3: CASSLVGHDGENIQYF

J: TRBJ2-3
V: TRBV5-6
size: .
D: .
DNA: TGTGCCAGCAGCTTGGGAGGTTTCGGGAGAGCCACAGATACGCAGTATTTT
CDR3: CASSLGGFGRATDTQYF

J: TRBJ2-5
V: TRBV10-3
size: .
D: .
DNA: TGTGCCATCAGTGAGTCTGGCTTAGAAGAGACCCAGTACTTC
CDR3: CAISESGLEETQYF

J: TRBJ2-7
V: TRBV11-2
size: .
D: .
DNA: TGTGCCAGCAGCTTAGATCTGAGGGGCCCCTACGAGCAGTACTTC
CDR3: CASSLDLRGPYEQYF

J: TRBJ2-6
V: TRBV10-3
size: .
D: .
DNA: TGTGCCATCAGTGAGTCGGGCGTTTCCTCTTCTGGGGCCAACGTCCTGACTTTC
CDR3: CAISESGVSSSGANVLTF

J: TRBJ2-1
V: TRBV29-1
size: .
D: .
DNA: TGCAGCGTTGAAGCTCCGGGACAACAGTTCTTC
CDR3: CSVEAPGQQFF

J: TRBJ1-4
V: TRBV6-5
size: .
D: .
DNA: TGTGCCAGCAGTAACCGGGGCCCGCAAGGGTTGTTTTTT
CDR3: CASSNRGPQGLFF

J: TRBJ2-1
V: TRBV20-1
size: few
D: .
DNA: TGCAGTGCTGGGTCATTCGAAACGGACCCCAATGAGCAGTTCTTC
CDR3: CSAGSFETDPNEQFF

J: TRBJ2-5
V: TRBV5-1
size: .
D: TRBD1
DNA: TGCGCCAGCAGCTCTAAATGGACAGGGGAGGAGACCCAGTACTTC
CDR3: CASSSKWTGEETQYF

J: TRBJ2-1
V: TRBV5-5
size: .
D: TRBD2
DNA: TGTGCCAGCAGCTTGGCCGGGACTAGCGGGAGGGGCAATGAGCAGTTCTTC
CDR3: CASSLAGTSGRGNEQFF

J: TRBJ1-2
V: TRBV20-1
size: .
D: .
DNA: TGCAGTGCTAGAGATCCCCGTACAGGAGTAATTGGCTACACCTTC
CDR3: CSARDPRTGVIGYTF

J: TRBJ2-7
V: TRBV14
size: few
D: .
DNA: TGTGCCAGCAGCCCGTTGGACACCAACTACGAGCAGTACTTC
CDR3: CASSPLDTNYEQYF

J: TRBJ1-2
V: TRBV7-9
size: .
D: .
DNA: TGTGCCAGCAGCTCAAGACAGGATGGCTACACCTTC
CDR3: CASSSRQDGYTF

J: TRBJ1-4
V: TRBV7-8
size: .
D: .
DNA: TGTGCCAGCAGCTTAGGTGGAAGAACTAATGAAAAACTGTTTTTT
CDR3: CASSLGGRTNEKLFF

J: TRBJ2-5
V: TRBV6-2/TRBV6-3
size: .
D: .
DNA: TGTGCCAGCAGTTACCACGGGGGAGAGAGTAGGCAGTACTTC
CDR3: CASSYHGGESRQYF

J: TRBJ1-4
V: TRBV29-1
size: few
D: TRBD1
DNA: TGCAGCGTCACAGGGGCTAATGAAAAACTGTTTTTT
CDR3: CSVTGANEKLFF

J: TRBJ2-7
V: TRBV7-6
size: few
D: TRBD2
DNA: TGTGCCAGCAGCGCAGTACGAAACCCCGGGACTAGCGGGAGGGCCTACAGCCACGAGCAGTACTTC
CDR3: CASSAVRNPGTSGRAYSHEQYF

J: TRBJ2-6
V: TRBV3-1
size: few
D: .
DNA: TGTGCCAGCAGCCCTCGCTGGGCCCTTTCTGGGGCCAACGTCCTGACTTTC
CDR3: CASSPRWALSGANVLTF

J: TRBJ2-7
V: TRBV29-1
size: .
D: .
DNA: TGCAGCGTTGATGCAGGGGGGTACGAGCAGTACTTC
CDR3: CSVDAGGYEQYF